This passage covers 2 T cell receptor beta chains from one sample sequenced in a study of cytomegalovirus exposure and HLA in healthy donors. The data were produced by immunoSEQ multiplex PCR, yet TCRdb's version contains in-frame clones alone and is incomplete. The sample lists 180,000 or so clones, 87% occurring once. Sequenced material: PBMCs. Receptors originate from a woman aged 25-40 years in good health and CMV-seronegative.

The gene calls are TRBV29-1 and TRBJ1-6; TRBD1 might be the D (5 bases). CDR3 size: 13 residues. Germline values: CDR1 SQVTM, CDR2 ANQGSEA. The ends were cut back, 7 bases at V and 10 bases at J, with 17 bases in the middle. The CDR3 is CSALFGGSSPLHF. The DNA for the CDR3 is TGCAGCGCCCTCTTCGGGGGAAGCTCACCCCTCCACTTT.

V and J are TRBV29-1 and TRBJ1-2; tentative D call: TRBD1 (6 bases). Trimming left V 1 base short and J 2 bases short, with 20 bases between. In germline, CDR1 is SQVTM, CDR2 ANQGSEA. The CDR3 consists of 17 residues. CDR3 residues: CSVEVWETTDRNYGYTF. CDR3 DNA: TGCAGCGTTGAAGTATGGGAAACGACAGACAGGAACTATGGCTACACCTTC.